A single sample gave rise to the 9 T cell receptor beta chains below, sequenced in a study of PD-L1 blockade in urothelial cancer (dated by TCRdb to 2016 to 2017). Reading the label with the study, this specimen's time point is: pretreatment peripheral blood. The method behind the library was the immunoSEQ multiplex PCR assay. TCRdb took over this immuneACCESS table, retaining in-frame rearrangements with V and J assigned. Such tables are incomplete; in checked studies, under half of the missing clones stem from an unresolved V gene, and the remainder is unexplained. The sample records about 130,000 clones, approximately 84% of which are singletons. The ten largest clones add up to 2.5% to 4% of the sample. The sequenced sample was PBMCs, obtained around atezolizumab (anti-PD-L1) treatment. These receptors were collected from a man aged 50 to 59 with urothelial cancer.

CDR3 sequence: CATSRDRGDSPLHF. CDR3 DNA: TGTGCCACCAGCAGAGATAGAGGAGATTCACCCCTCCACTTT. This sequence joins TRBV15 and TRBJ1-6, with no clear D. This CDR3 is 14 amino acids long. CDR1 is LNHNV, CDR2 YYDKDF, per germline (reference sequence). V lost 0 bases and J 8 bases, leaving 8 bases between the germline ends. The complete variable domain, with remaining parts taken from reference TRBV15 and TRBJ1-6, reads DAMVIQNPRYQVTQFGKPVTLSCSQTLNHNVMYWYQQKSSQAPKLLFHYYDKDFNNEADTPDNFQSRRPNTSFCFLDIRSPGLGDTAMYLCATSRDRGDSPLHFGNGTRLTVT.

This chain joins TRBV10-3 and TRBJ1-5; 11 positions agree with TRBD1. J was trimmed by 6 bases and V by 6 bases; bases with no gene match: 1. This CDR3 contains 13 residues. Germline assignment: CDR1 ENHRY and CDR2 SYGVKD. The CDR3 here is CAIRGQGAQPQHF. The CDR3 bases are TGTGCCATCAGAGGACAGGGGGCTCAGCCCCAGCATTTT.

This chain joins TRBV18 and TRBJ1-1; D uncertain. V lost 2 bases, J lost 1 base, and 5 bases lay in between. The CDR3 is 13 residues long. Looked up from germline, CDR1 is KGHSH and CDR2 is LQKENI. CDR3 region: CASSPASNTEAFF. The CDR3 DNA sequence: TGTGCCAGCTCACCAGCGTCGAACACTGAAGCTTTCTTT.

This clone was observed a few times. The chain has TRBV4-2 and TRBJ2-2; a possible D gene is TRBD2 (6 bases). V shed 3 bases and J shed 2 bases, with 13 bases lying between them. The germline CDR1 and CDR2 sequences are LGHNA and YNFKEQ. The CDR3 runs 16 residues. This CDR3 reads CASSQMRRDNTGELFF. In nucleotides, the CDR3 is TGTGCCAGCAGCCAGATGCGGAGGGATAACACCGGGGAGCTGTTTTTT.

Here the CDR3 reads CASSHDGGYEQYF. In DNA, the CDR3 is TGCGCCAGCAGCCACGATGGAGGCTACGAGCAGTACTTC. The V and J genes are TRBV4-1 and TRBJ2-7; perhaps TRBD2 as D (5 bases). This CDR3 has 13 residues. V gave up 3 bases and J gave up 3 bases, with 9 bases separating them. Germline V CDR1 and CDR2: MGHRA, YSYEKL.

This sequence joins TRBV11-3 and TRBJ1-1, with D possibly being TRBD1 (5 bases). The CDR3 contains 12 residues. Trimming took off 6 bases at V and 8 bases at J, with 13 bases between the two ends. Germline CDR1 SGHNT, CDR2 YENEEA. In nucleotides, the CDR3 is TGTGCCAGCAGAAATTCGGGGGGAGAAGCTTTCTTT. This codes for CASRNSGGEAFF. Full variable domain (remainder filled in from reference TRBV11-3 and TRBJ1-1): EAGVVQSPRYKIIEKKQPVAFWCNPISGHNTLYWYLQNLGQGPELLIRYENEEAVDDSQLPKDRFSAERLKGVDSTLKIQPAELGDSAVYLCASRNSGGEAFFGQGTRLTVV.

CDR3 region: CASRGAETQYF. CDR3 sequence (DNA): TGTGCCAGCAGAGGAGCAGAGACCCAGTACTTC. V and J are TRBV2 and TRBJ2-5, with no clear D. The V gene lost 6 bases and the J gene lost 4 bases, with 6 bases spanning the gap. Germline V lookup: CDR1 SNHLY, CDR2 FYNNEI. This CDR3 spans 11 amino acids.

This chain uses TRBV5-1 with TRBJ1-2; 10 nucleotides match TRBD1. The CDR3 totals 15 residues. The germline CDR1 and CDR2 sequences are SGHRS and YFSETQ. V shed 3 bases and J 3 bases; nucleotides not matched to a gene: 5. CDR3 in amino acids: CASSSPDRGDYGYTF. The CDR3 nucleotides read TGCGCCAGCAGCTCGCCGGACAGGGGGGACTATGGCTACACCTTC.

The CDR3 loop is CASWFAETQYF. CDR3 nucleotides: TGTGCCAGCTGGTTCGCGGAGACCCAGTACTTC. The V gene is TRBV6-6, the J gene TRBJ2-5, with D unclear. V lost 8 bases and J 5 bases, leaving 9 bases between the germline ends. This CDR3 is built from 11 residues. Germline assignment: CDR1 MNHNY and CDR2 SVGAGI (reference sequence).